A single TCR beta chain is shown here with its context. Its matching antigen is unknown. The sample originates from a study of CD4 T cells in relation to SARS-CoV-2 and coronaviruses. Whole-study context: TCR beta CDR3s were sequenced after approximately ten-day antigen culture of PBMCs.

Some clones are missing from TCRdb's copy, which holds only in-frame ones; the method was immunoSEQ multiplex PCR. The table lists 15,000 to 20,000 clones, roughly four fifths of them singletons. CD4+ T cells from unexposed donors were obtained before the COVID-19 pandemic (2011-2018). The cells were cultured for 9 to 11 days before CD4+ T cells were isolated. Notes on the study in general: In around 67% of donors, memory CD4+ clonotypes crossrecognized SARS-CoV-2 and at least one common cold coronavirus spike. Crossreactive clones expanded significantly less to SARS-CoV-2 than monoreactive clones.

V was cut by 7 bases and J by 3 bases, with 15 bases left in between. The CDR3 totals 14 residues. Germline V gene lookup returns CDR1 LNHDA and CDR2 SQIVND (reference sequence). Specimen: CD4+ T cells from PBMCs, cultured in vitro. The chain links TRBV19 to TRBJ1-2; no clear D. The sequence was collected from a human donor in good health. As DNA, the CDR3 is TGTGCCAGTACCAAAACAGCTGGGGACTATGGCTACACCTTC. The encoded protein is CASTKTAGDYGYTF.